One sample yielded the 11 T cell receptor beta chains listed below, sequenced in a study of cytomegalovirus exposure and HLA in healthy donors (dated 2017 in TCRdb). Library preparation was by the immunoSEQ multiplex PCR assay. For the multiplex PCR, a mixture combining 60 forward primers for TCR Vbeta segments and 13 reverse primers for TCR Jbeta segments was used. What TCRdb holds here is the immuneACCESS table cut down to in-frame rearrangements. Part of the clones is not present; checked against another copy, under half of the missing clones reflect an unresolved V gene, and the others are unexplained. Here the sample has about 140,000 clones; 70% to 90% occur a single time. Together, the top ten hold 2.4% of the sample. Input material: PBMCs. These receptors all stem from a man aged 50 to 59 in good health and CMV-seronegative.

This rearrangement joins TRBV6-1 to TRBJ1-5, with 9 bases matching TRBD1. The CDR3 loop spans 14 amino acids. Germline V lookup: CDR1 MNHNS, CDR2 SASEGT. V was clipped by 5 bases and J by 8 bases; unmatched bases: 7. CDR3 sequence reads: CASSWDRDRKPQHF. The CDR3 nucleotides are TGTGCCAGCAGTTGGGACAGGGATAGGAAGCCCCAGCATTTT.

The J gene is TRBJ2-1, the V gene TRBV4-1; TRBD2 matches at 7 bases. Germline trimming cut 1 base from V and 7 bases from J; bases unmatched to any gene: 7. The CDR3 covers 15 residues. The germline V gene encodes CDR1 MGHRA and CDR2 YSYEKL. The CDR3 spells CASSQGETSTNEQFF. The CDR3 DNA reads TGCGCCAGCAGCCAAGGGGAGACTAGCACGAATGAGCAGTTCTTC.

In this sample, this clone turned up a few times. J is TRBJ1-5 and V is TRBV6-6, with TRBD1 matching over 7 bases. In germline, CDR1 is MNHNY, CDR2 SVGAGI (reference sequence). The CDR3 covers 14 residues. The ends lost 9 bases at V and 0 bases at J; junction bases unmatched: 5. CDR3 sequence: CASRGRNSNQPQHF. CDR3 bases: TGTGCCAGTAGGGGGCGCAATAGCAATCAGCCCCAGCATTTT.

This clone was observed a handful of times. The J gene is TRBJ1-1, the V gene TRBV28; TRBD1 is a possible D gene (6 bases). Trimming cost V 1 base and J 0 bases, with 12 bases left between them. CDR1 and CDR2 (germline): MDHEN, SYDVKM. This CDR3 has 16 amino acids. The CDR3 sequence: CASSLSRTVMNTEAFF. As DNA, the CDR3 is TGTGCCAGCAGTTTATCGCGGACAGTGATGAACACTGAAGCTTTCTTT.

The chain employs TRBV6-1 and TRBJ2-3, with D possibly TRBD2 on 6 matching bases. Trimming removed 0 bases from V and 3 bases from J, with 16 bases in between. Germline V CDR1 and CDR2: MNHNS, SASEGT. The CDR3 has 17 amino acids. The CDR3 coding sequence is TGTGCCAGCAGTGAAGCGGGGGGTTCGGCAGGTACAGATACGCAGTATTTT. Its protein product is CASSEAGGSAGTDTQYF.

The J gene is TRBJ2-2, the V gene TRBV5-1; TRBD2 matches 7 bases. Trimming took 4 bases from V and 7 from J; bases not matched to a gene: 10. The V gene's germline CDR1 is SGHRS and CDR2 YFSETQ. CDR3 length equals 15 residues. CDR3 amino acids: CASSPRTSSGGELFF. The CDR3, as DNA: TGCGCCAGCAGCCCCCGGACTAGTTCCGGCGGGGAGCTGTTTTTT.

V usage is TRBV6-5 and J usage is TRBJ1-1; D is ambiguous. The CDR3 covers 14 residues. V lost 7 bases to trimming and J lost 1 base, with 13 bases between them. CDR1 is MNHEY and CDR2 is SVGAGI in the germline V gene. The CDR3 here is CASTRRLSNTEAFF. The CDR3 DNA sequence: TGTGCCAGCACCCGAAGACTATCGAACACTGAAGCTTTCTTT.

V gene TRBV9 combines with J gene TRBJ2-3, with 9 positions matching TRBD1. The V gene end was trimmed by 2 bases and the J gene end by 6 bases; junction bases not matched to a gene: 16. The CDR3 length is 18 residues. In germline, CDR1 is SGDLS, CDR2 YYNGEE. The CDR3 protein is CASSVHLPGQGSSDTQYF. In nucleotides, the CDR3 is TGTGCCAGCAGCGTTCACCTCCCGGGACAGGGTAGTAGCGATACGCAGTATTTT.

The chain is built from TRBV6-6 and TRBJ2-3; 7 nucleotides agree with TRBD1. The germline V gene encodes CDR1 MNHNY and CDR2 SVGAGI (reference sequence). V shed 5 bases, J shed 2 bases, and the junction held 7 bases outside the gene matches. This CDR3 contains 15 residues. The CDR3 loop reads CASSNPTGHTDTQYF. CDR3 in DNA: TGTGCCAGCAGTAACCCGACAGGGCACACAGATACGCAGTATTTT.

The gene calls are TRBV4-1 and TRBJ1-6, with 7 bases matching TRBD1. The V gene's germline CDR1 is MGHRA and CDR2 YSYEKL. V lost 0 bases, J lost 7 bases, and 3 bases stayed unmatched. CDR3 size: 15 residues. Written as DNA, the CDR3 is TGCGCCAGCAGCCAAGAAGGGGGCGAGAATTCACCCCTCCACTTT. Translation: CASSQEGGENSPLHF.

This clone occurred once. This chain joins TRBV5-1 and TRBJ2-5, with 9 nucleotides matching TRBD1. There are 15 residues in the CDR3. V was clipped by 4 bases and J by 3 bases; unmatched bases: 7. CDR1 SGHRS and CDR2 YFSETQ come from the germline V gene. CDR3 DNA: TGCGCCAGCAGCCCGACGACAGGGGGTGAAGAGACCCAGTACTTC. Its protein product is CASSPTTGGEETQYF.